This TCR beta chain was retrieved from a study of B cell selection in AIRE deficiency. Overall study findings and caveats: Shorter CDR3s marked shared Treg sequences, biased toward few non-templated insertions.

As concerns this clone: The antigen is unknown.

Sorting defined conventional CD4 T cells as CD4+CD127+. Sequenced by immunoSEQ multiplex PCR; TCRdb stores in-frame clones only, minus some. The sample yields tens of thousands of clones, around 95% seen once. The sequenced sample was CD4+CD127+ conventional T cells sorted from PBMCs. The clonotype was recovered from a human donor in good health.

The CDR3 spells CASSRGTGSQETQYF. The CDR3 nucleotides are TGCGCCAGCAGCAGGGGGACAGGTAGCCAAGAGACCCAGTACTTC. V is TRBV5-1 and J is TRBJ2-5; 8 bases align to TRBD1. V dropped 4 bases and J dropped 1; count of bases not matched to a gene: 6. Germline V gene sequence: CDR1 SGHRS, CDR2 YFSETQ. The CDR3 is made up of 15 amino acids.